Each of the 30 T cell receptor beta chains below was sequenced from the same sample in a study of radiation and T cells in renal cell carcinoma. Time point here: blood 2 weeks post-SBRT. Treatment of the sample: 15 Gy SBRT to primary tumor, nephrectomy 4 weeks later. Method: immunoSEQ multiplex PCR; TCRdb's copy keeps in-frame clones and lacks some. The repertoire consists of roughly 130,000 clones, with 88% occurring once and the leading ten covering about 5.6%. Material: blood, obtained from a patient whose treatment included radiotherapy and nephrectomy. The receptors stem from a woman aged 70-85 years with renal cell carcinoma.

The chain has TRBV30 and TRBJ2-2; no definite D call. The CDR3 runs to 14 residues. CDR1 GTSNPN and CDR2 SVGIG come from the germline V gene (reference sequence). Trimming took off 0 bases at V and 4 bases at J, with 9 bases between the two ends. The CDR3 nucleotides read TGTGCCTGGAGTGTAGCCCAGCTCACCGGGGAGCTGTTTTTT. Amino acid sequence: CAWSVAQLTGELFF. Supplemented by reference TRBV30 and TRBJ2-2, the full variable domain reads SQTIHQWPATLVQPVGSPLSLECTVEGTSNPNLYWYRQAAGRGLQLLFYSVGIGQISSEVPQNLSASRPQDRQFILSSKKLLLSDSGFYLCAWSVAQLTGELFFGEGSRLTVL.

This chain uses TRBV11-3 with TRBJ2-3; TRBD1 matches 8 bases. The CDR3 sequence is 15 residues long. J lost 4 bases, V lost 5 bases, and 8 bases had no gene match. Germline V gene data show CDR1 as SGHNT and CDR2 as YENEEA. CDR3 loop: CASSGPGTGADTQYF. CDR3 DNA: TGTGCCAGCAGCGGTCCCGGGACAGGAGCAGATACGCAGTATTTT.

The genes are TRBV28 and TRBJ1-5, with 7 bases matching TRBD1. With V trimmed by 2 bases and J by 4 bases, 8 bases remained unmatched. The CDR3 extends over 16 amino acids. Germline loops: CDR1 MDHEN, CDR2 SYDVKM. The DNA of the CDR3 is TGTGCCAGCAGTTTAGGACAGGCGAACATTAATCAGCCCCAGCATTTT. It encodes CASSLGQANINQPQHF.

This rearrangement joins TRBV2 to TRBJ2-1, with D possibly being TRBD1 (5 bases). The length of the CDR3 is 15 residues. V lost 6 bases and J lost 0, with 12 bases in between. Germline CDR1 reads SNHLY; CDR2 reads FYNNEI. The CDR3 nucleotides are TGTGCCAGCAGCCGACAGAGGAGCTCCTACAATGAGCAGTTCTTC. Protein product: CASSRQRSSYNEQFF.

The chain joins TRBV10-3 to TRBJ2-7; no clear D. There are 15 residues in the CDR3. V gave up 2 bases and J gave up 2 bases, with 13 bases separating them. From germline, CDR1 is ENHRY and CDR2 SYGVKD. CDR3 in amino acids: CAISEEAQLPYEQYF. CDR3 sequence (DNA): TGTGCCATCAGTGAGGAGGCCCAGCTACCCTACGAGCAGTACTTC.

This chain links TRBV5-1 with TRBJ1-1, with 7 bases matching TRBD1. Germline CDR1 reads SGHRS; CDR2 reads YFSETQ. Trimming removed 2 bases from V and 12 bases from J; junction bases left unmatched: 7. The CDR3 spans 12 residues. The CDR3 loop reads CASSLEGQASFF. CDR3 DNA: TGCGCCAGCAGCTTAGAAGGACAGGCATCTTTCTTT.

V gene TRBV7-2 combines with J gene TRBJ2-3, with D maybe TRBD1 (6 bases). CDR3 length: 12 residues. The germline V gene has CDR1 SGHTA and CDR2 FQGNSA. Trimming removed 6 bases from V and 3 bases from J, with 7 bases in between. For the CDR3, the DNA is TGTGCCAGCAGAAGGGGGACAGATACGCAGTATTTT. It specifies CASRRGTDTQYF. Full variable domain (remainder filled in from reference TRBV7-2 and TRBJ2-3): GAGVSQSPSNKVTEKGKDVELRCDPISGHTALYWYRQSLGQGLEFLIYFQGNSAPDKSGLPSDRFSAERTGGSVSTLTIQRTQQEDSAVYLCASRRGTDTQYFGPGTRLTVL.

The gene calls are TRBV19 and TRBJ2-7; D is undetermined. V was pared by 5 bases and J by 0 bases, with 8 bases between. Germline CDR1 is LNHDA and CDR2 is SQIVND (reference sequence). The CDR3 is made up of 13 amino acids. This chain's CDR3 is CASSYRISYEQYF. The DNA for the CDR3 is TGTGCCAGTAGTTACAGAATCTCCTACGAGCAGTACTTC.

This chain connects TRBV5-8 to TRBJ2-1, with D possibly matching TRBD1 (6 bases). CDR3 length: 15 amino acids. V was pared by 4 bases and J by 6 bases, with 17 bases between. Germline V gene data show CDR1 as SGHTS and CDR2 as YDEGEE. The CDR3 DNA sequence: TGTGCCAGCAGCAGGGGGACCTACGCGGGCAATGAGCAGTTCTTC. It specifies CASSRGTYAGNEQFF.

This clone has a handful of counts. The V gene is TRBV5-1, the J gene TRBJ1-5; a possible D gene is TRBD1 (5 bases). V was clipped by 0 bases and J by 5 bases, with 12 bases between them. The CDR3 is made up of 15 amino acids. The germline gives CDR1 SGHRS, CDR2 YFSETQ. Written as DNA, the CDR3 is TGCGCCAGCAGCTTGGCCGGGACTGGGGATCAGCCCCAGCATTTT. It codes for CASSLAGTGDQPQHF.

The rearrangement links TRBV7-2 to TRBJ2-2; 7 nucleotides align to TRBD1. Germline V gives CDR1 SGHTA, CDR2 FQGNSA. This CDR3 region has 15 residues. V was clipped by 0 bases and J by 2 bases; unmatched bases: 0. The CDR3 DNA reads as TGTGCCAGCAGCTTAGCAGGGGGCAACACCGGGGAGCTGTTTTTT. Protein: CASSLAGGNTGELFF.

This clone was detected only once. The rearrangement uses TRBV29-1 and TRBJ2-5, with unresolved D. From germline, CDR1 is SQVTM and CDR2 ANQGSEA. Deletions cut 0 bases from V and 6 bases from J, with 11 bases between. This CDR3 has 13 residues. In nucleotides, the CDR3 is TGCAGCGTTGAAGAGCTAGTAGGGAAGACCCAGTACTTC. The encoded protein is CSVEELVGKTQYF.

The chain joins TRBV10-2 to TRBJ2-6, with 12 bases fitting TRBD2. The CDR3 consists of 18 residues. CDR1 is WSHSY and CDR2 is SAAADI in the germline V gene. V dropped 4 bases and J dropped 1; count of bases not matched to a gene: 5. As DNA, the CDR3 is TGCGCCAGCAGTGCCCTAGCGGGGGGGCATTCTGGGGCCAACGTCCTGACTTTC. Its translation: CASSALAGGHSGANVLTF.

The J gene is TRBJ2-7, the V gene TRBV4-3; maybe TRBD1 (6 bases). Germline CDR1 reads LGHNA; CDR2 reads YSLEER. The CDR3 sequence is 14 residues long. Trimming removed 1 base at V and 3 bases at J, with 10 bases between. CDR3 DNA: TGCGCCAGCAGCCAAGCAGCGACAGGCTACGAGCAGTACTTC. As protein: CASSQAATGYEQYF.

This clone occurred once. This sequence joins TRBV6-6 and TRBJ2-7; D remains ambiguous. The ends were cut back, 5 bases at V and 4 bases at J, with 12 bases in the middle. The germline V gene has CDR1 MNHNY and CDR2 SVGAGI (reference sequence). The CDR3 totals 13 residues. The DNA of the CDR3 is TGTGCCAGCAGTCCCCCCCAAGTATACGAGCAGTACTTC. Translation: CASSPPQVYEQYF.

V usage is TRBV5-6 and J usage is TRBJ1-5; D unresolved. CDR1 is SGHDT and CDR2 is YYEEEE in the germline V gene. The V end was cut by 3 bases, the J end by 1 base, with 14 bases between. The CDR3 has 16 residues. The DNA of the CDR3 is TGTGCCAGCAGCTACCGGGCTCCGGGAAGCAATCAGCCCCAGCATTTT. It encodes CASSYRAPGSNQPQHF.

This clone was picked up one time. V usage is TRBV6-6 and J usage is TRBJ1-4, with D hard to call. The CDR3 is 12 residues long. Germline V CDR1 and CDR2: MNHNY, SVGAGI (reference sequence). Trimming pared 2 bases from V and 5 bases from J, leaving 3 bases between. In DNA form, the CDR3 reads TGTGCCAGCAGTTACGGCAATGAAAAACTGTTTTTT. Residues: CASSYGNEKLFF.

In its sample, this clone was seen once. The chain carries TRBV5-6 and TRBJ2-3; maybe TRBD2 (5 bases). Per the germline V gene, CDR1 is SGHDT and CDR2 is YYEEEE. This CDR3 has 16 amino acids. Trimming stripped 0 bases from V and 0 bases from J, with 11 bases between. The CDR3 region has the DNA TGTGCCAGCAGCTTGGGAAACGGGGAGAGCACAGATACGCAGTATTTT. Its translation is CASSLGNGESTDTQYF.

This chain connects TRBV5-4 to TRBJ1-2; the D gene is possibly TRBD1 (6 bases). The length of the CDR3 is 14 residues. Per germline, CDR1 SGHNT and CDR2 YYREEE (reference sequence). Trimming took 4 bases from V and 2 from J, leaving 12 bases between them. CDR3 region: CASSRSGANYGYTF. The CDR3 coding sequence is TGTGCCAGCAGCCGATCAGGGGCAAACTATGGCTACACCTTC. The full variable domain, its missing parts supplied by reference TRBV5-4 and TRBJ1-2, is ETGVTQSPTHLIKTRGQQVTLRCSSQSGHNTVSWYQQALGQGPQFIFQYYREEENGRGNFPPRFSGLQFPNYSSELNVNALELDDSALYLCASSRSGANYGYTFGSGTRLTVV.

The V gene is TRBV7-8, the J gene TRBJ1-4; D unresolved. The CDR3 consists of 14 residues. The germline V gene has CDR1 SGHVS and CDR2 FQNEAQ. Trimming shortened V by 0 bases and J by 16 bases, and 18 bases separated the two germline ends. This CDR3 reads CASSLAGEGPKKFF. The CDR3 region has the DNA TGTGCCAGCAGCTTAGCCGGGGAAGGGCCCAAGAAGTTTTTT. The whole variable domain, remainder taken from reference TRBV7-8 and TRBJ1-4, is GAGVSQSPRYKVAKRGQDVALRCDPISGHVSLFWYQQALGQGPEFLTYFQNEAQLDKSGLPSDRFFAERPEGSVSTLKIQRTQQEDSAVYLCASSLAGEGPKKFFGSGTQLSVL.

The chain recombines TRBV28 with TRBJ1-2; 12 bases are shared with TRBD1. CDR1 and CDR2 from the germline V gene are MDHEN and SYDVKM. Trimming took 10 bases from V and 4 from J; bases not matched to a gene: 10. This CDR3 spans 15 amino acids. DNA for the CDR3: TGTGCCACCGCGGGGACAGGGGGCATCGGCTATGGCTACACCTTC. Translating it yields CATAGTGGIGYGYTF.

The V gene is TRBV4-1, the J gene TRBJ2-3, with a possible D match to TRBD2 (5 bases). Trimming stripped 1 base from V and 2 bases from J, with 7 bases between. The CDR3 spans 14 residues. CDR1 MGHRA and CDR2 YSYEKL come from the germline V gene. CDR3 coding DNA: TGCGCCAGCAGCCAAGTTCTAGCCACAGATACGCAGTATTTT. Translation: CASSQVLATDTQYF.

V and J are TRBV2 and TRBJ2-7; D unclear. Germline lookup yields CDR1 SNHLY and CDR2 FYNNEI. The CDR3 extends over 11 amino acids. The V gene lost 3 bases and the J gene lost 5 bases, with 5 bases spanning the gap. The CDR3 region is CASSERNEQYF. CDR3 nucleotide sequence: TGTGCCAGCAGTGAGAGGAACGAGCAGTACTTC.

The chain combines TRBV27 with TRBJ1-6; 11 bases map to TRBD1. The V segment lost 3 bases and the J segment 9 bases; nucleotides outside the gene matches: 7. Germline assignment: CDR1 MNHEY and CDR2 SMNVEV (reference sequence). This CDR3 has 16 residues. Here the CDR3 reads CASSFASGTGGSPLHF. The CDR3 DNA sequence: TGTGCCAGCAGTTTCGCCTCCGGGACAGGGGGTTCACCCCTCCACTTT.

A single count supports this clone. The J gene is TRBJ2-2, the V gene TRBV5-1; perhaps TRBD2 as D (6 bases). The V gene lost 0 bases and the J gene lost 2 bases, with 8 bases spanning the gap. Germline CDR1 is SGHRS and CDR2 is YFSETQ. The CDR3 contains 15 residues. The CDR3 DNA is TGCGCCAGCAGCTTGGGGGGACTTAACACCGGGGAGCTGTTTTTT. Translation: CASSLGGLNTGELFF.

V and J are TRBV6-5 and TRBJ1-2; D is unclear. The CDR3 contains 15 residues. The germline V and J ends were trimmed by 6 bases and 4 bases, with 18 bases remaining between them. Germline lookup yields CDR1 MNHEY and CDR2 SVGAGI. CDR3 protein: CASSPPLVDFYGYTF. The CDR3 bases are TGTGCCAGCAGCCCACCCCTGGTGGATTTCTATGGCTACACCTTC.

CDR3 loop: CASIGQDWYLTDTQYF. CDR3 nucleotides: TGTGCCAGCATCGGACAGGATTGGTACCTTACAGATACGCAGTATTTT. The chain combines TRBV7-2 with TRBJ2-3, with 7 nucleotides matching TRBD1. The V segment lost 7 bases and the J segment 3 bases; nucleotides outside the gene matches: 13. CDR1 is SGHTA and CDR2 is FQGNSA in the germline V gene. CDR3 size: 16 residues.

The chain joins TRBV29-1 to TRBJ1-2; D is unresolved. Germline CDR1 SQVTM, CDR2 ANQGSEA. Deletions cut 4 bases from V and 6 bases from J, with 15 bases between. This CDR3 comprises 13 residues. DNA for the CDR3: TGCAGCGTTGTTCGGACTAGCCTAGATGGCTACACCTTC. Its translation: CSVVRTSLDGYTF.

The chain has TRBV2 and TRBJ1-3, with TRBD1 identical over 7 bases. Germline trimming cut 9 bases from V and 0 bases from J; bases unmatched to any gene: 8. Germline values: CDR1 SNHLY, CDR2 FYNNEI. This CDR3 is 15 amino acids long. CDR3: CASTTTGASGNTIYF. Here the CDR3 DNA reads TGTGCCAGTACCACAACAGGGGCCTCTGGAAACACCATATATTTT.

The chain combines TRBV6-4 with TRBJ1-1, with TRBD1 matching over 7 bases. V shed 4 bases, J shed 4 bases, and the junction held 3 bases outside the gene matches. The length of the CDR3 is 13 residues. Germline assignment: CDR1 MRHNA and CDR2 SNTAGT. DNA for the CDR3: TGTGCCAGCAGTGCCGGACAGGCCACTGAAGCTTTCTTT. It encodes CASSAGQATEAFF.